One and the same sample provided the 8 T cell receptor beta chains below, sequenced in a study of CD8 T cells in Susac syndrome. With random hexamers, 0.5 to 1 ug RNA was reverse transcribed. MiXCR, run by TCRdb on the immunoSEQ multiplex PCR reads, gives a single entry per CDR3 protein. Of about 94,000 distinct CDR3 sequences in the sample, 85% to 95% were seen once. Specimen: CD4+ T cells from PBMCs. The receptors derive from a human donor with Susac syndrome.

This clonotype was observed a handful of times. The chain is built from TRBV30 and TRBJ2-7; 7 bases fit TRBD1. The germline gives CDR1 GTSNPN, CDR2 SVGIG (reference sequence). The CDR3 runs 13 residues. Here the CDR3 DNA reads TGTGCTCTATCCCGGGACAGCCCCATCGAGCAGTACTTC. It specifies CALSRDSPIEQYF.

The chain is built from TRBV2 and TRBJ2-3; 8 nucleotides align to TRBD2. The germline CDR1 and CDR2 sequences are SNHLY and FYNNEI. This CDR3 has 13 amino acids. Trimming took 9 bases from V and 2 from J; bases not matched to a gene: 4. The CDR3 DNA reads as TGTGCCAGTACTAGCGGTTACACAGATACGCAGTATTTT. It translates to CASTSGYTDTQYF. Using reference TRBV2 and TRBJ2-3 for the parts outside the CDR3, the full variable domain is EPEVTQTPSHQVTQMGQEVILRCVPISNHLYFYWYRQILGQKVEFLVSFYNNEISEKSEIFDDQFSVERPDGSNFTLKIRSTKLEDSAMYFCASTSGYTDTQYFGPGTRLTVL.

CDR3 DNA: TGCGCCAGCAGCTTACATGACAGCCCCGAGAAACTGTTTTTT. Encoded protein: CASSLHDSPEKLFF. The chain joins TRBV5-1 to TRBJ1-4, with TRBD1 as a possible D gene (5 bases). Trimming left V 2 bases short and J 11 bases short, with 16 bases between. From germline, CDR1 is SGHRS and CDR2 YFSETQ. The CDR3 length is 14 residues. The complete variable domain, with remaining parts taken from reference TRBV5-1 and TRBJ1-4, reads KAGVTQTPRYLIKTRGQQVTLSCSPISGHRSVSWYQQTPGQGLQFLFEYFSETQRNKGNFPGRFSGRQFSNSRSEMNVSTLELGDSALYLCASSLHDSPEKLFFGSGTQLSVL.

The chain recombines TRBV19 with TRBJ1-6, with 9 bases matching TRBD1. This CDR3 has 14 amino acids. Unmatched junction bases numbered 5, after V lost 6 bases and J lost 8 bases. In germline, CDR1 is LNHDA, CDR2 SQIVND (reference sequence). The CDR3 loop reads CASRQGAGYSPLHF. The CDR3 DNA sequence: TGTGCCAGTAGACAGGGGGCCGGGTATTCACCCCTCCACTTT.

V usage is TRBV5-4 and J usage is TRBJ2-2; no reliable D call. Germline V lookup: CDR1 SGHNT, CDR2 YYREEE (reference sequence). Trimming removed 4 bases at V and 4 bases at J, with 14 bases between. The CDR3 runs 15 residues. CDR3 region: CASSAKEFATGELFF. CDR3 DNA sequence: TGTGCCAGCAGCGCAAAGGAATTCGCCACCGGGGAGCTGTTTTTT.

The chain couples TRBV7-9 to TRBJ2-7; D not resolved. The CDR3 length is 13 residues. Germline assignment: CDR1 SEHNR and CDR2 FQNEAQ (reference sequence). Trimming removed 1 base at V and 5 bases at J, with 9 bases between. The CDR3 loop is CASSLGLGNEQYF. The DNA of the CDR3 is TGTGCCAGCAGCTTAGGTTTGGGCAACGAGCAGTACTTC.

The rearrangement uses TRBV15 and TRBJ1-2; 7 nucleotides align to TRBD1. Germline CDR1 reads LNHNV; CDR2 reads YYDKDF (reference sequence). The ends lost 5 bases at V and 4 bases at J; junction bases unmatched: 7. CDR3 length equals 14 residues. Here the CDR3 DNA reads TGTGCCACCAGCGGGGGGACAGACTTCTATGGCTACACCTTC. This encodes CATSGGTDFYGYTF. The full variable domain, with the rest looked up from reference TRBV15 and TRBJ1-2, is DAMVIQNPRYQVTQFGKPVTLSCSQTLNHNVMYWYQQKSSQAPKLLFHYYDKDFNNEADTPDNFQSRRPNTSFCFLDIRSPGLGDTAMYLCATSGGTDFYGYTFGSGTRLTVV.

This chain links TRBV5-1 with TRBJ2-1; D remains ambiguous. The CDR3 has 13 amino acids. From germline, CDR1 is SGHRS and CDR2 YFSETQ. Trimming stripped 2 bases from V and 7 bases from J, with 10 bases between. The CDR3 nucleotides read TGCGCCAGCAGCTTAAGTGTTCAGAATGAGCAGTTCTTC. Protein product: CASSLSVQNEQFF.